The 5 T cell receptor beta chains listed next were all sequenced from one sample in a study of T cells after yellow fever vaccination. TCRdb redid the calling of the 5' RACE reads with MiXCR, one entry per CDR3 protein. In the table there are 300,000 or so distinct CDR3 sequences, roughly 13% of which are singletons. This sample comprised CD4+ T cells sorted from PBMCs, obtained 45 days after the yellow fever booster vaccination. The receptor source for this set is a man aged 25-45 years who received the YFV17D yellow fever vaccine.

This clonotype appeared many times. The V and J genes are TRBV11-2 and TRBJ2-7, with 9 nucleotides matching TRBD1. Unmatched junction bases numbered 6, after V lost 3 bases and J lost 3 bases. The CDR3 extends over 15 amino acids. CDR1 SGHAT and CDR2 FQNNGV come from the germline V gene. This CDR3 is CASSFRDRVLYEQYF. The DNA for the CDR3 is TGTGCCAGCAGCTTTCGGGACAGGGTTCTCTACGAGCAGTACTTC.

This clonotype has a handful of counts. The V gene is TRBV20-1, the J gene TRBJ2-1; 7 nucleotides align to TRBD2. CDR1 DFQATT and CDR2 SNEGSKA come from the germline V gene (reference sequence). The junction had 9 bases not matched to a gene; V was cut back by 6 bases and J by 7 bases. This CDR3 region has 13 residues. The CDR3 coding sequence is TGCAGTGCGCCTTGGGAGGGTAGTAATGAGCAGTTCTTC. The encoded protein is CSAPWEGSNEQFF.

This clonotype occurred a few times. The CDR3 loop is CASSEGLAINTGELFF. The CDR3 DNA reads TGCGCCAGCAGCGAGGGACTAGCGATAAACACCGGGGAGCTGTTTTTT. The chain is built from TRBV5-1 and TRBJ2-2; TRBD2 matches at 10 bases. The germline gives CDR1 SGHRS, CDR2 YFSETQ. After removal of 4 bases from V and 2 bases from J, the junction contained 5 bases not matched to a gene. CDR3 length: 16 residues. Full variable domain (missing parts from reference TRBV5-1 and TRBJ2-2): KAGVTQTPRYLIKTRGQQVTLSCSPISGHRSVSWYQQTPGQGLQFLFEYFSETQRNKGNFPGRFSGRQFSNSRSEMNVSTLELGDSALYLCASSEGLAINTGELFFGEGSRLTVL.

The chain combines TRBV4-2 with TRBJ2-5; D not resolved. The CDR3 spans 15 residues. Trimming pared 0 bases from V and 0 bases from J, leaving 8 bases between. CDR1 LGHNA and CDR2 YNFKEQ come from the germline V gene. The CDR3 is CASSQDGPYQETQYF. For the CDR3, the DNA is TGTGCCAGCAGCCAAGACGGCCCGTACCAAGAGACCCAGTACTTC.

V is TRBV6-1 and J is TRBJ2-2; 8 nucleotides line up with TRBD2. Germline lookup yields CDR1 MNHNS and CDR2 SASEGT. J gave up 4 bases and V 8 bases, and 12 bases lay outside the gene matches. The CDR3 sequence is 16 residues long. The CDR3 coding sequence is TGTGCCAGCGGGGAGATAGCGGGATCGGGCACCGGGGAGCTGTTTTTT. Amino acids: CASGEIAGSGTGELFF.